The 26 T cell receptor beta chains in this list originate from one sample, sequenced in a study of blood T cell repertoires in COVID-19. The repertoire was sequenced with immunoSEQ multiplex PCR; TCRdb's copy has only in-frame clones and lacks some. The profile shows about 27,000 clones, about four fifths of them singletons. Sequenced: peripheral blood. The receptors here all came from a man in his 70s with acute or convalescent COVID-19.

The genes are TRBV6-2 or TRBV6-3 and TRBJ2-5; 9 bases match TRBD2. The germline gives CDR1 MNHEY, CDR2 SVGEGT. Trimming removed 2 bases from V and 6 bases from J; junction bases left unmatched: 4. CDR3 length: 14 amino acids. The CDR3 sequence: CASSYGAGGQTQYF. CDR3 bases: TGTGCCAGCAGTTACGGAGCGGGGGGTCAGACCCAGTACTTC.

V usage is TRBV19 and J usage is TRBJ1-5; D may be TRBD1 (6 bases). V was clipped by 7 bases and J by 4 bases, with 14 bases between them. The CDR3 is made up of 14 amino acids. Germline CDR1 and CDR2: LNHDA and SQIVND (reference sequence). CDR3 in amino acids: CASTWQGNNQPQHF. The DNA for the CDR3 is TGTGCCAGTACTTGGCAGGGGAATAATCAGCCCCAGCATTTT.

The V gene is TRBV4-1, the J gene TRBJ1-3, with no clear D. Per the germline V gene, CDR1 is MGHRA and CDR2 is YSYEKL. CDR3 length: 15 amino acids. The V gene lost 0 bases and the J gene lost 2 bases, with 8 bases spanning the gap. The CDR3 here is CASSQERGAGNTIYF. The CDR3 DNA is TGCGCCAGCAGCCAAGAACGAGGAGCTGGAAACACCATATATTTT.

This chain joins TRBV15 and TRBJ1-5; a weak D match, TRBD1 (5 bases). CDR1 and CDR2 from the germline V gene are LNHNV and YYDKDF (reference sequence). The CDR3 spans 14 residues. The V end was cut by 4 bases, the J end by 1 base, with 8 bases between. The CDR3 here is CATSKRGSNQPQHF. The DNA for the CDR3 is TGTGCCACCAGCAAAAGGGGAAGCAATCAGCCCCAGCATTTT.

CDR3 residues: CASSPGTSTKTQYF. In nucleotides, the CDR3 is TGTGCCAGCAGCCCCGGGACTAGTACTAAGACCCAGTACTTC. The V gene is TRBV7-2, the J gene TRBJ2-5; TRBD2 matches at 8 bases. The V gene's germline CDR1 is SGHTA and CDR2 FQGNSA. J lost 6 bases, V lost 5 bases, and 8 bases had no gene match. The CDR3 is 14 residues long.

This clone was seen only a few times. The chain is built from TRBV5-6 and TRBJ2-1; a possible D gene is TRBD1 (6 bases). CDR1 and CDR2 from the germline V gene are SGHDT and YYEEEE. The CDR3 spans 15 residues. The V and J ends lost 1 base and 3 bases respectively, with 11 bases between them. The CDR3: CASSLRGNHYNEQFF. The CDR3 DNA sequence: TGTGCCAGCAGCTTGAGGGGGAACCACTACAATGAGCAGTTCTTC.

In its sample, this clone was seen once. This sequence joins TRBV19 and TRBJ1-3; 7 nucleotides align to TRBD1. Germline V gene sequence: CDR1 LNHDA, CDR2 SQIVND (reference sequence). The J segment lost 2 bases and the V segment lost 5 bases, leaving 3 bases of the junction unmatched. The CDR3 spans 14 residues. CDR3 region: CASSSQGTGNTIYF. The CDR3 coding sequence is TGTGCCAGTAGTTCACAGGGGACTGGAAACACCATATATTTT.

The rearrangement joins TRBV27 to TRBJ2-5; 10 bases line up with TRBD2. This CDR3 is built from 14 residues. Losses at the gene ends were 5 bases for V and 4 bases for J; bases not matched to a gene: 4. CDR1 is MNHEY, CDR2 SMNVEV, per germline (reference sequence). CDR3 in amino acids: CASSQTSGIETQYF. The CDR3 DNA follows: TGTGCCAGCAGTCAAACTAGCGGGATAGAGACCCAGTACTTC.

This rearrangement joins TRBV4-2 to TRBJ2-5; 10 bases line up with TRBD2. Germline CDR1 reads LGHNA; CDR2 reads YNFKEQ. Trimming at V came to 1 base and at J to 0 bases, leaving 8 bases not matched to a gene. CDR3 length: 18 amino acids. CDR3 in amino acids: CASSQGTSGTRYQETQYF. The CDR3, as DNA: TGTGCCAGCAGCCAAGGGACTAGCGGAACCAGGTACCAAGAGACCCAGTACTTC.

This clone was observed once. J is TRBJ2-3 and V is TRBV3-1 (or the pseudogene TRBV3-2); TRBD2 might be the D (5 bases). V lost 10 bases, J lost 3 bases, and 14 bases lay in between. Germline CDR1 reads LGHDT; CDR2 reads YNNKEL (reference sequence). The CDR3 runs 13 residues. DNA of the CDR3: TGTGCCACCGCGGGCCACGGGACAGATACGCAGTATTTT. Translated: CATAGHGTDTQYF.

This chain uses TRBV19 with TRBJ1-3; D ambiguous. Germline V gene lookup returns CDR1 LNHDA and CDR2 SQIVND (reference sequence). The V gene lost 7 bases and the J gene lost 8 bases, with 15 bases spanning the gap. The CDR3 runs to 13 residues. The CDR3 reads CASMEGFMDTIYF. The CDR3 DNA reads TGTGCCAGTATGGAGGGCTTTATGGACACCATATATTTT.

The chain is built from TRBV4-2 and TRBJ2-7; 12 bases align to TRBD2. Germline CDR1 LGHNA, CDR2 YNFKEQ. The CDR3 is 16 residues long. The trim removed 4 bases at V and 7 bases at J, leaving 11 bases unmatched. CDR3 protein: CASSRTSGDMGEEQYF. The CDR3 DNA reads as TGTGCCAGCAGCCGGACTAGCGGGGACATGGGGGAAGAGCAGTACTTC.

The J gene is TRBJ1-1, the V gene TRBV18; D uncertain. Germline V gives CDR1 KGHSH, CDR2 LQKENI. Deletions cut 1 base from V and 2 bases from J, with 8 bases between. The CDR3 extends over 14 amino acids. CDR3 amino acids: CASSPQQINTEAFF. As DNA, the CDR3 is TGTGCCAGCTCACCACAACAGATTAACACTGAAGCTTTCTTT.

In nucleotides, the CDR3 is TGTGCCAGCTCACCTATTTATAACCTCAAAAAGGGGGACACTGAAGCTTTCTTT. Protein sequence: CASSPIYNLKKGDTEAFF. The J gene is TRBJ1-1, the V gene TRBV18, with D perhaps matching TRBD1 (6 bases). The CDR3 is made up of 18 amino acids. V was trimmed by 3 bases and J by 3 bases, leaving 23 bases between them. Germline-derived CDR1 and CDR2 are KGHSH and LQKENI.

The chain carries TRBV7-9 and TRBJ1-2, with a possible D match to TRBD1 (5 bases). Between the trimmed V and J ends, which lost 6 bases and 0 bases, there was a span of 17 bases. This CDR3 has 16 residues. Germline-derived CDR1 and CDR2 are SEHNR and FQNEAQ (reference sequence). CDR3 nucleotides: TGTGCCAGCAGTTTATGGCGGGACGGAGCTAACTATGGCTACACCTTC. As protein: CASSLWRDGANYGYTF.

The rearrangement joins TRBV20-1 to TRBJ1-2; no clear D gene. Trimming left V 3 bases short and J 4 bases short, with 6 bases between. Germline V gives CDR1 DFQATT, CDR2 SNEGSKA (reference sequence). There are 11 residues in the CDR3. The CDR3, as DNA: TGCAGTGCTAGGAGTGTCTATGGCTACACCTTC. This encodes CSARSVYGYTF.

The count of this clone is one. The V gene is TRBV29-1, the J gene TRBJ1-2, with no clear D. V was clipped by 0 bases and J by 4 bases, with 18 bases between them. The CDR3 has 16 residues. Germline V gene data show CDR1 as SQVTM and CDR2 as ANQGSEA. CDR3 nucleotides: TGCAGCGTTGAAGATTTGTCGAGAGAAACGCTCTATGGCTACACCTTC. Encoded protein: CSVEDLSRETLYGYTF.

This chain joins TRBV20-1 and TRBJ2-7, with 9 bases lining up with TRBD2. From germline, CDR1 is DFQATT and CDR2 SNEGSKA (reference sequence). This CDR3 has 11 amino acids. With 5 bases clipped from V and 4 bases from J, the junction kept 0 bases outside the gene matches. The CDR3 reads CSALAGYEQYF. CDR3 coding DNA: TGCAGTGCTCTAGCGGGGTACGAGCAGTACTTC.

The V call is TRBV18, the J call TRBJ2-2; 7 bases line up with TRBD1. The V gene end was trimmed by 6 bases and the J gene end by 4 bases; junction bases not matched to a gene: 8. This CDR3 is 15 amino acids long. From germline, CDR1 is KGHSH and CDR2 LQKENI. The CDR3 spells CASSPRQGATGELFF. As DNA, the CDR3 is TGTGCCAGCTCCCCTAGACAGGGTGCCACCGGGGAGCTGTTTTTT. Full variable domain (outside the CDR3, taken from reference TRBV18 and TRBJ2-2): NAGVMQNPRHLVRRRGQEARLRCSPMKGHSHVYWYRQLPEEGLKFMVYLQKENIIDESGMPKERFSAEFPKEGPSILRIQQVVRGDSAAYFCASSPRQGATGELFFGEGSRLTVL.

The CDR3 here is CASSQRAGTEAFF. The CDR3 nucleotides read TGCGCCAGCAGCCAGAGGGCTGGCACTGAAGCTTTCTTT. The rearrangement links TRBV4-3 to TRBJ1-1, with D hard to call. Germline V gene sequence: CDR1 LGHNA, CDR2 YSLEER. The CDR3 is made up of 13 amino acids. V lost 3 bases, J lost 4 bases, and 9 bases lay in between.

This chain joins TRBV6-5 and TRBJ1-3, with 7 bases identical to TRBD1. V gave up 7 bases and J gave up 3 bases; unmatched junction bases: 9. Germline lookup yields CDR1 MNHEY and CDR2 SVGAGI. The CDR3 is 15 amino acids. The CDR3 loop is CASTLQGTVGNTIYF. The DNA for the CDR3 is TGTGCCAGCACCTTACAGGGGACGGTTGGAAACACCATATATTTT.

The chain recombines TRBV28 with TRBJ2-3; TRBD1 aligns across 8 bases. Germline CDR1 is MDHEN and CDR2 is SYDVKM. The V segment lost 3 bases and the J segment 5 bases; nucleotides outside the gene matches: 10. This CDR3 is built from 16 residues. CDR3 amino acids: CASSFNRPGGKDTQYF. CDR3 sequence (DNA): TGTGCCAGCAGTTTTAATCGGCCAGGGGGCAAAGATACGCAGTATTTT.

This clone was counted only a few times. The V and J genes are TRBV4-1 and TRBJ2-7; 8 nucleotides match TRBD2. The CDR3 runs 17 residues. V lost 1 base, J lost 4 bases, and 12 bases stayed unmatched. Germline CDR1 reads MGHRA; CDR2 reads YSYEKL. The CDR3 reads CASSQGAAGGLRYEQYF. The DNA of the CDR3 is TGCGCCAGCAGCCAAGGGGCTGCGGGAGGCCTTAGGTACGAGCAGTACTTC.

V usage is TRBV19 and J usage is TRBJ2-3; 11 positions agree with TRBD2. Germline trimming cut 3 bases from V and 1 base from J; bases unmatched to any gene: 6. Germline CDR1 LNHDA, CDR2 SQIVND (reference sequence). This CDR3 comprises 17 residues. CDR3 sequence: CASSIDNSGGGTDTQYF. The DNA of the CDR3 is TGTGCCAGTAGTATCGATAATAGCGGGGGGGGCACAGATACGCAGTATTTT. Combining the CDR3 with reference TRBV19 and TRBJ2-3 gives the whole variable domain DGGITQSPKYLFRKEGQNVTLSCEQNLNHDAMYWYRQDPGQGLRLIYYSQIVNDFQKGDIAEGYSVSREKKESFPLTVTSAQKNPTAFYLCASSIDNSGGGTDTQYFGPGTRLTVL.

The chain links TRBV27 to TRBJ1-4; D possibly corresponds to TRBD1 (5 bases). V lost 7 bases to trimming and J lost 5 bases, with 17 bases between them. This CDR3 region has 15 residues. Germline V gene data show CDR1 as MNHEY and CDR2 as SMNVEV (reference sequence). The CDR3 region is CASTPQGGTNEKLFF. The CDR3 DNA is TGTGCCAGCACCCCTCAGGGCGGCACGAATGAAAAACTGTTTTTT. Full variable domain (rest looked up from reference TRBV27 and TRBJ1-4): EAQVTQNPRYLITVTGKKLTVTCSQNMNHEYMSWYRQDPGLGLRQIYYSMNVEVTDKGDVPEGYKVSRKEKRNFPLILESPSPNQTSLYFCASTPQGGTNEKLFFGSGTQLSVL.

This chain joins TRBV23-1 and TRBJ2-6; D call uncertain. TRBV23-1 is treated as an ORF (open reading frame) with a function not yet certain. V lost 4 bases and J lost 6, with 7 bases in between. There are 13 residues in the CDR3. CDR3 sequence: CASSPPMANVLTF. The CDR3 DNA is TGCGCCAGCAGTCCGCCTATGGCCAACGTCCTGACTTTC.